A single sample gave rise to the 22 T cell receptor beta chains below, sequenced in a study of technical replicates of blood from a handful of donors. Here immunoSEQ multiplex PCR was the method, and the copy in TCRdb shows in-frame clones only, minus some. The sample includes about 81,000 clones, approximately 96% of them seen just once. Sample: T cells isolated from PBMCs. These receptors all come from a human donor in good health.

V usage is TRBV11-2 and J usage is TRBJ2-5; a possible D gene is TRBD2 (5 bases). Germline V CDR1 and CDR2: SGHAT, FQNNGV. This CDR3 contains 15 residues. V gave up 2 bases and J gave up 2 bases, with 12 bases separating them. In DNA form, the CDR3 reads TGTGCCAGCAGCTTATGGAGGAGTCCGCAAGAGACCCAGTACTTC. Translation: CASSLWRSPQETQYF.

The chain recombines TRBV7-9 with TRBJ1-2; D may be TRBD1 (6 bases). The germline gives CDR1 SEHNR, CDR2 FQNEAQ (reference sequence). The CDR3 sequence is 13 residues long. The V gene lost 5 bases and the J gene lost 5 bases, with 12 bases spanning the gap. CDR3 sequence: CASSADRIYGYTF. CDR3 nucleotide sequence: TGTGCCAGCAGCGCCGACAGGATATATGGCTACACCTTC.

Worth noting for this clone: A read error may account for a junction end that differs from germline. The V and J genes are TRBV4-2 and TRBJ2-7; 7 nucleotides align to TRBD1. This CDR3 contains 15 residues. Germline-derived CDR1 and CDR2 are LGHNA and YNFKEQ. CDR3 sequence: CASSHEQGPSDEQYF. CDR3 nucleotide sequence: TGTGCCAGCAGCCACGAACAGGGGCCCTCCGACGAGCAGTACTTC.

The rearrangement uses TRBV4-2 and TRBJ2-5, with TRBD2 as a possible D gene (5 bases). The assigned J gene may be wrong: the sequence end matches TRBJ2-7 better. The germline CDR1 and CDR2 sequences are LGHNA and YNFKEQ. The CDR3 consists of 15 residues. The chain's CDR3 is CASSQDMGSSYEQYF. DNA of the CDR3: TGTGCCAGCAGCCAAGATATGGGGAGCTCCTACGAGCAGTACTTC.

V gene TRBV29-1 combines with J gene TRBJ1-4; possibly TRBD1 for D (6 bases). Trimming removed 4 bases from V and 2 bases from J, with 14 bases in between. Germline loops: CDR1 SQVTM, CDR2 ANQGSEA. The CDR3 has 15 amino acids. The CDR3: CSVAGTTTTNEKLFF. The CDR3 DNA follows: TGCAGCGTTGCAGGGACAACCACGACTAATGAAAAACTGTTTTTT.

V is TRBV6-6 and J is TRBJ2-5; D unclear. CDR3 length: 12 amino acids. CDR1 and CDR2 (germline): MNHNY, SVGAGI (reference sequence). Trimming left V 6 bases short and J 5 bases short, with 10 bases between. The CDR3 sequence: CASSVAAETQYF. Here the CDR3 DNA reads TGTGCCAGCAGCGTTGCTGCGGAGACCCAGTACTTC.

DNA for the CDR3: TGTGCCAGCAGTCGCTACGAGCAGTACTTC. Translating it yields CASSRYEQYF. J is TRBJ2-7 and V is TRBV6-1, with no clear D. Germline CDR1 and CDR2: MNHNS and SASEGT. Trimming cost V 5 bases and J 3 bases, with 2 bases left between them. This CDR3 spans 10 amino acids.

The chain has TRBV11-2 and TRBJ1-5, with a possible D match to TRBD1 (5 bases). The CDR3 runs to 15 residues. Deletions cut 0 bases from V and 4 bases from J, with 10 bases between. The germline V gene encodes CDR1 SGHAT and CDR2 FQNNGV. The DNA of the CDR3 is TGTGCCAGCAGCTTAGATTCAGGGTGGAATCAGCCCCAGCATTTT. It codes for CASSLDSGWNQPQHF. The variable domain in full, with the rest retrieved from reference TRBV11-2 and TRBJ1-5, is EAGVAQSPRYKIIEKRQSVAFWCNPISGHATLYWYQQILGQGPKLLIQFQNNGVVDDSQLPKDRFSAERLKGVDSTLKIQPAKLEDSAVYLCASSLDSGWNQPQHFGDGTRLSIL.

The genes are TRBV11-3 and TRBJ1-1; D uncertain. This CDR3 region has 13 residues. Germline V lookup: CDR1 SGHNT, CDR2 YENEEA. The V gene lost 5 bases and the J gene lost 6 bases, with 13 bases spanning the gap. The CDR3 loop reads CASSTAPGAEAFF. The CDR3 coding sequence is TGTGCCAGCAGCACCGCCCCGGGTGCTGAAGCTTTCTTT.

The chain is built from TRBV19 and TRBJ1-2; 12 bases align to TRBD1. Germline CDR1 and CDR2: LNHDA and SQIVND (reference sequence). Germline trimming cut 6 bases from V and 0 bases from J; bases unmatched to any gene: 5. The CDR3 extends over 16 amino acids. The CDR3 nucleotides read TGTGCCAGTAGCGGGACAGGGGGCCCCGCTAACTATGGCTACACCTTC. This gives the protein CASSGTGGPANYGYTF.

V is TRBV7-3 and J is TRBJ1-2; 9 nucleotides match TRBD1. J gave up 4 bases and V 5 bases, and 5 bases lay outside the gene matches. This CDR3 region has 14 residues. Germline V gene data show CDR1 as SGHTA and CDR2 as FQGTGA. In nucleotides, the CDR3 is TGTGCCAGCAGCCCCGGGACAGGGACCTATGGCTACACCTTC. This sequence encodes CASSPGTGTYGYTF.

The CDR3 is CASSGGLRGEQFF. CDR3 DNA: TGTGCCAGCAGTGGTGGCCTGAGAGGTGAGCAGTTCTTC. The gene calls are TRBV25-1 and TRBJ2-1, with D uncertain. This CDR3 region has 13 residues. The germline V gene has CDR1 MGHDK and CDR2 SYGVNS. Trimming removed 4 bases from V and 9 bases from J, with 13 bases in between.

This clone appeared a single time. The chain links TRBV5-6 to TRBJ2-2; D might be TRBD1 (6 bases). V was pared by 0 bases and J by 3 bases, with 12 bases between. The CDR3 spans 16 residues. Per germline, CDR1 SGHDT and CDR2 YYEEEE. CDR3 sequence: CASSLELRGYTGELFF. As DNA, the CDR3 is TGTGCCAGCAGCTTGGAATTAAGGGGGTACACCGGGGAGCTGTTTTTT.

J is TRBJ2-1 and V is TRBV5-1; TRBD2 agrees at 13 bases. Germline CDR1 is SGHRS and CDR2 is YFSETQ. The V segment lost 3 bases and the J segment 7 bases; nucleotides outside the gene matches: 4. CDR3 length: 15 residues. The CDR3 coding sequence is TGCGCCAGCAGCTATACTAGCGGGAGGGTTAATGAGCAGTTCTTC. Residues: CASSYTSGRVNEQFF.

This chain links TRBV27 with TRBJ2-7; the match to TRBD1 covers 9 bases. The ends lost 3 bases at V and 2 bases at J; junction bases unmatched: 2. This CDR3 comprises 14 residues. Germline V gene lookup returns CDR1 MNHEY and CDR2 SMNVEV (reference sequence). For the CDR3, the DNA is TGTGCCAGCAGTTTTGGACAGGGGACCTACGAGCAGTACTTC. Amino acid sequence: CASSFGQGTYEQYF.

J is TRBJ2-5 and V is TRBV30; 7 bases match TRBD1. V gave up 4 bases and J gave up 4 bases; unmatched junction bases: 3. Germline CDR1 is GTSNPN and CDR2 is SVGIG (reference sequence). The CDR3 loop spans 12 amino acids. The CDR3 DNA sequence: TGTGCCTGGACGGGACAGTCAGAGACCCAGTACTTC. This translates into CAWTGQSETQYF.

The CDR3 DNA sequence: TGTGCCAGCAGCTTACAGGGGGCGAACACCGGGGAGCTGTTTTTT. This sequence encodes CASSLQGANTGELFF. The V gene is TRBV7-2, the J gene TRBJ2-2; 7 bases are a match to TRBD1. V trimming: 2 bases; J trimming: 0 bases; junction bases outside the gene matches: 0. There are 15 residues in the CDR3. Germline V lookup: CDR1 SGHTA, CDR2 FQGNSA.

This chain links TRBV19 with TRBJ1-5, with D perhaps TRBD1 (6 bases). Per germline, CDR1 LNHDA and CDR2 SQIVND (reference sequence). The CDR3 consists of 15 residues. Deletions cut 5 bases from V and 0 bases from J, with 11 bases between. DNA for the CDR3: TGTGCCAGTAGTCGGTCAGGGGATAGCAATCAGCCCCAGCATTTT. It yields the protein CASSRSGDSNQPQHF.

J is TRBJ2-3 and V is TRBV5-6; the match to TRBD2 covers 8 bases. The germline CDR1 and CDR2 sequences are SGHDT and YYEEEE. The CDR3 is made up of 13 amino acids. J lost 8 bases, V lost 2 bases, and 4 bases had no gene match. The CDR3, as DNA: TGTGCCAGCAGCTTAGCGGGAGTAGGTACGCAGTATTTT. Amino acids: CASSLAGVGTQYF.

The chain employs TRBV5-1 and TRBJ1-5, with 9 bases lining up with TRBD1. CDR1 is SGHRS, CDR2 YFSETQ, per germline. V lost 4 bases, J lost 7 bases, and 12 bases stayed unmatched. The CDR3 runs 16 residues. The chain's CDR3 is CASSVGIGQGPQPQHF. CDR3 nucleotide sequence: TGCGCCAGCAGCGTGGGGATAGGACAGGGGCCCCAGCCCCAGCATTTT.

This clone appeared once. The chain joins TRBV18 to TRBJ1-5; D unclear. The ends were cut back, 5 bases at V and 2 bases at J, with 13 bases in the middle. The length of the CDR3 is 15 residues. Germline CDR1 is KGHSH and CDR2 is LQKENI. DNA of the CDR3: TGTGCCAGCTCAGGGAGTGCCCAGGGCAATCAGCCCCAGCATTTT. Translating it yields CASSGSAQGNQPQHF.

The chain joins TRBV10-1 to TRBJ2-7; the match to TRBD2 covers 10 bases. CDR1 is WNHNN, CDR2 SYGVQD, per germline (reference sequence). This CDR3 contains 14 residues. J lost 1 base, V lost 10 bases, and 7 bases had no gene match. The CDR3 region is CATPSGSQSYEQYF. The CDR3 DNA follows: TGCGCCACCCCTAGCGGGAGCCAATCCTACGAGCAGTACTTC.